Shown below are 30 T cell receptor beta chains from a single sample sequenced in a study of blood T cell repertoires in COVID-19 (dated by TCRdb to the early 2020s). The library relied on the immunoSEQ multiplex PCR assay. TCRdb retrieved this table from immuneACCESS and kept in-frame rearrangements only. Not all clones are present; in checked studies, unresolved V genes account for under half, and no reason is known for the remainder. The sample yields roughly 250,000 clones; around 89% were counted once. Of the sample, around 0.84% is held by the ten largest clones. The sample taken for sequencing was peripheral blood. The receptors shown here come from a man aged 30 to 45 with acute or convalescent COVID-19.

This clone was found a few times. The chain uses TRBV5-1 and TRBJ1-1, with a possible D match to TRBD1 (5 bases). Germline V gives CDR1 SGHRS, CDR2 YFSETQ. The CDR3 runs to 14 residues. Trimming removed 2 bases from V and 1 base from J, with 9 bases in between. The CDR3 DNA reads TGCGCCAGCAGCTTTGGGGGGTCGAACACTGAAGCTTTCTTT. Translating gives CASSFGGSNTEAFF.

This clone appeared a few times. V usage is TRBV3-1 (or the pseudogene TRBV3-2) and J usage is TRBJ2-1, with 11 positions matching TRBD2. The length of the CDR3 is 16 residues. V dropped 3 bases and J dropped 4; count of bases not matched to a gene: 5. In germline, CDR1 is LGHDT, CDR2 YNNKEL (reference sequence). This CDR3 is CASSHSTSGSYNEQFF. CDR3 bases: TGTGCCAGCAGCCACAGCACTAGCGGGAGTTACAATGAGCAGTTCTTC.

The gene calls are TRBV10-2 and TRBJ2-7; D is unresolved. The V gene's germline CDR1 is WSHSY and CDR2 SAAADI. The CDR3 has 13 amino acids. Trimming removed 3 bases from V and 1 base from J, with 7 bases in between. CDR3 nucleotide sequence: TGCGCCAGCAGTGAATCCGGGTCCTACGAGCAGTACTTC. Protein: CASSESGSYEQYF.

As DNA, the CDR3 is TGTGCCAGCAGCTTGTGGGGGACAGGGTTAAATGAGCAGTTCTTC. Translation: CASSLWGTGLNEQFF. The chain employs TRBV5-6 and TRBJ2-1; 9 nucleotides match TRBD1. The CDR3 loop spans 15 amino acids. Germline trimming cut 1 base from V and 7 bases from J; bases unmatched to any gene: 6. The germline CDR1 and CDR2 sequences are SGHDT and YYEEEE. Based on the CDR3 plus reference TRBV5-6 and TRBJ2-1, the full variable domain is DAGVTQSPTHLIKTRGQQVTLRCSPKSGHDTVSWYQQALGQGPQFIFQYYEEEERQRGNFPDRFSGHQFPNYSSELNVNALLLGDSALYLCASSLWGTGLNEQFFGPGTRLTVL.

The genes are TRBV10-1 and TRBJ2-1; weak D call: TRBD2 (6 bases). The germline CDR1 and CDR2 sequences are WNHNN and SYGVQD (reference sequence). Trimming took off 6 bases at V and 6 bases at J, with 12 bases between the two ends. This CDR3 has 13 amino acids. The CDR3 reads CASSLGTSNEQFF. The CDR3 DNA reads TGCGCCAGCAGCCTCGGGACTTCCAATGAGCAGTTCTTC.

The chain links TRBV16 to TRBJ1-1, with a possible D match to TRBD1 (5 bases). The CDR3 covers 14 residues. Trimming shortened V by 2 bases and J by 4 bases, and 11 bases separated the two germline ends. Germline loops: CDR1 KGHSY, CDR2 FQNENV. Written as DNA, the CDR3 is TGTGCCAGCAGCCAAACGGGGGGAGTCACTGAAGCTTTCTTT. The encoded protein is CASSQTGGVTEAFF.

The V gene is TRBV25-1, the J gene TRBJ2-1; 9 bases match TRBD2. This CDR3 has 16 amino acids. Germline CDR1 MGHDK, CDR2 SYGVNS. Trimming removed 1 base from V and 6 bases from J; junction bases left unmatched: 7. In nucleotides, the CDR3 is TGTGCCAGCAGTGAATTAGGGTTAGCGGGGGCCAATGAGCAGTTCTTC. It translates to CASSELGLAGANEQFF.

In the case of this clone: Other DNA sequences within the sample encode an identical CDR3. The chain joins TRBV5-1 to TRBJ2-1, with 8 bases aligning to TRBD2. The CDR3 spans 14 residues. Germline V gene lookup returns CDR1 SGHRS and CDR2 YFSETQ. The ends lost 7 bases at V and 0 bases at J; junction bases unmatched: 3. DNA of the CDR3: TGCGCCAGCGGACGGGGGGGCTCCTACAATGAGCAGTTCTTC. It specifies CASGRGGSYNEQFF.

The chain joins TRBV30 to TRBJ2-1, with a possible D match to TRBD2 (7 bases). V lost 2 bases and J lost 6, with 8 bases in between. The germline V gene encodes CDR1 GTSNPN and CDR2 SVGIG (reference sequence). The CDR3 runs 12 residues. This CDR3 is CAWSRGGNEQFF. CDR3 nucleotides: TGTGCCTGGAGTAGGGGGGGCAATGAGCAGTTCTTC.

The chain carries TRBV7-2 and TRBJ1-3; D uncertain. There are 15 residues in the CDR3. With 1 base removed from V and 2 bases from J, the gap between germline ends came to 9 bases. Per germline, CDR1 SGHTA and CDR2 FQGNSA. The CDR3 sequence: CASSLGLSTGNTIYF. CDR3 in DNA: TGTGCCAGCAGCTTAGGGCTTTCAACTGGAAACACCATATATTTT.

V usage is TRBV7-9 and J usage is TRBJ1-2, with 10 bases fitting TRBD1. Germline lookup yields CDR1 SEHNR and CDR2 FQNEAQ (reference sequence). V gave up 5 bases and J gave up 8 bases; unmatched junction bases: 14. CDR3 length: 16 residues. DNA of the CDR3: TGTGCCAGCAGCCCGGGACAGGGGTTAGTTTTAGGCGGCTACACCTTC. Its protein is CASSPGQGLVLGGYTF.

V usage is TRBV9 and J usage is TRBJ2-1, with TRBD2 identical over 7 bases. The J segment lost 7 bases and the V segment lost 0 bases, leaving 7 bases of the junction unmatched. Germline CDR1 reads SGDLS; CDR2 reads YYNGEE. This CDR3 has 15 amino acids. CDR3 bases: TGTGCCAGCAGCGTAGTCGGTCTCGGGAGGAATGAGCAGTTCTTC. Translating it yields CASSVVGLGRNEQFF.

V gene TRBV28 combines with J gene TRBJ2-7; the D gene is possibly TRBD1 (6 bases). Germline V gives CDR1 MDHEN, CDR2 SYDVKM. CDR3 length equals 14 residues. The germline V and J ends were trimmed by 1 base and 7 bases, with 14 bases remaining between them. DNA of the CDR3: TGTGCCAGCAGTTTATTACAGGGAATGCGGGAGCAGTACTTC. Protein sequence: CASSLLQGMREQYF.

This rearrangement joins TRBV5-1 to TRBJ1-2; 7 bases map to TRBD1. CDR1 and CDR2 (germline): SGHRS, YFSETQ. With 2 bases clipped from V and 6 bases from J, the junction kept 7 bases outside the gene matches. The CDR3 is 14 amino acids. The CDR3 region has the DNA TGCGCCAGCAGCTTCCCGACAGGGTCCCATGGCTACACCTTC. Its translation is CASSFPTGSHGYTF.

This CDR3 reads CASSLKGGTYGYTF. CDR3 nucleotide sequence: TGTGCCAGCAGCCTAAAAGGGGGAACCTATGGCTACACCTTC. This rearrangement joins TRBV3-1 (or the pseudogene TRBV3-2) to TRBJ1-2, with D perhaps matching TRBD1 (6 bases). This CDR3 comprises 14 residues. V was clipped by 4 bases and J by 4 bases, with 13 bases between them. Germline V gene lookup returns CDR1 LGHDT and CDR2 YNNKEL (reference sequence).

The chain combines TRBV29-1 with TRBJ2-2, with 9 positions matching TRBD1. The CDR3 totals 15 residues. From germline, CDR1 is SQVTM and CDR2 ANQGSEA. V shed 6 bases, J shed 6 bases, and the junction held 11 bases outside the gene matches. The CDR3 reads CSVRKGTGNSGELFF. CDR3 in DNA: TGCAGCGTCCGAAAGGGGACAGGGAATTCCGGGGAGCTGTTTTTT.

This clone has a handful of counts. V usage is TRBV19 and J usage is TRBJ1-2, with D perhaps TRBD1 (6 bases). Germline V gives CDR1 LNHDA, CDR2 SQIVND (reference sequence). V gave up 10 bases and J gave up 6 bases, with 24 bases separating them. This CDR3 contains 15 residues. CDR3 coding DNA: TGTGCCACCTCAATAGGGGGTTGGGGTGAGAATGGCTACACCTTC. It codes for CATSIGGWGENGYTF.

As regards this clone: The sample contains more than one DNA sequence encoding this CDR3. The V gene is TRBV3-1 (or the pseudogene TRBV3-2), the J gene TRBJ1-1, with no clear D. CDR1 is LGHDT, CDR2 YNNKEL, per germline (reference sequence). The CDR3 contains 15 residues. The V end was cut by 0 bases, the J end by 4 bases, with 12 bases between. This CDR3 reads CASSQDVSGATEAFF. CDR3 DNA sequence: TGTGCCAGCAGCCAAGATGTGTCGGGTGCCACTGAAGCTTTCTTT.

This chain links TRBV2 with TRBJ1-1; D is undetermined. Germline V lookup: CDR1 SNHLY, CDR2 FYNNEI. V lost 6 bases and J lost 4, with 12 bases in between. The CDR3 has 13 amino acids. Here the CDR3 reads CASRLIGGTEAFF. The CDR3, as DNA: TGTGCCAGCAGATTAATAGGAGGCACTGAAGCTTTCTTT.

This clone was seen once. This chain uses TRBV6-6 with TRBJ1-1, with 7 bases fitting TRBD1. Per germline, CDR1 MNHNY and CDR2 SVGAGI (reference sequence). The CDR3 has 15 residues. The J segment lost 4 bases and the V segment lost 6 bases, leaving 11 bases of the junction unmatched. The CDR3 coding sequence is TGTGCCAGCAGAGACACAGGGGTTGTTACCACTGAAGCTTTCTTT. It codes for CASRDTGVVTTEAFF.

This chain joins TRBV28 and TRBJ1-6, with a tentative D call TRBD1 (5 bases). The CDR3 is 14 residues long. CDR1 is MDHEN and CDR2 is SYDVKM in the germline V gene. Trimming took off 3 bases at V and 7 bases at J, with 10 bases between the two ends. The CDR3 protein is CASSFEPGNSPLHF. Here the CDR3 DNA reads TGTGCCAGCAGTTTTGAGCCAGGGAATTCACCCCTCCACTTT.

The V call is TRBV4-1, the J call TRBJ1-3; the D is unclear. From germline, CDR1 is MGHRA and CDR2 YSYEKL. The CDR3 is 18 residues long. V dropped 2 bases and J dropped 0 bases, with 17 bases sitting between them. The CDR3 DNA is TGCGCCAGCAGCCAATGGAGTAGGTTAGATCTCTCTGGAAACACCATATATTTT. This gives the protein CASSQWSRLDLSGNTIYF.

This rearrangement joins TRBV20-1 to TRBJ2-1, with D tentatively TRBD2 (7 bases). This CDR3 has 14 amino acids. Trimming stripped 3 bases from V and 1 base from J, with 10 bases between. CDR1 is DFQATT and CDR2 is SNEGSKA in the germline V gene (reference sequence). The CDR3 bases are TGCAGTGCTAGTCGGGGGGCTTCCTACAATGAGCAGTTCTTC. This sequence encodes CSASRGASYNEQFF.

The chain employs TRBV6-2 or TRBV6-3 and TRBJ2-3; possible D gene TRBD2, 6 bases. The germline CDR1 and CDR2 sequences are MNHEY and SVGEGT. The CDR3 is 18 amino acids. The V end was cut by 4 bases, the J end by 2 bases, with 22 bases between. The CDR3 DNA is TGTGCCAGCAGTTTCACCCCCGGGACTCTAATATTCACAGATACGCAGTATTTT. Translated: CASSFTPGTLIFTDTQYF.

The rearrangement joins TRBV7-9 to TRBJ2-1, with TRBD2 matching over 15 bases. The CDR3 consists of 18 residues. With V trimmed by 5 bases and J by 7 bases, 12 bases remained unmatched. Germline lookup yields CDR1 SEHNR and CDR2 FQNEAQ (reference sequence). The CDR3 loop is CASSPGLAGGLSLNEQFF. The CDR3 DNA reads as TGTGCCAGCAGCCCCGGACTAGCGGGGGGGCTGTCACTTAATGAGCAGTTCTTC.

Comment on this clone: The junction and the germline gene differ at one end; a read error may be behind it. The chain employs TRBV24-1 and TRBJ1-2; 8 bases are shared with TRBD1. This CDR3 is built from 13 residues. Germline CDR1 KGHDR, CDR2 SFDVKD. DNA for the CDR3: TGTGCCACCAGTTCCTCGTCGACAGGGGAACGTCTCTTC. Protein sequence: CATSSSSTGERLF.

The chain combines TRBV5-1 with TRBJ2-1, with D possibly matching TRBD2 (6 bases). The CDR3 totals 15 residues. V was shortened by 0 bases and J by 7 bases, with 14 bases between the two germline ends. Germline values: CDR1 SGHRS, CDR2 YFSETQ. Here the CDR3 DNA reads TGCGCCAGCAGCTTGGGGGGCGGGATAGGGAATGAGCAGTTCTTC. Encoded protein: CASSLGGGIGNEQFF.

CDR3 in amino acids: CASSNPGRYGYTF. The CDR3 nucleotides are TGTGCCAGCAGCAACCCCGGGAGGTATGGCTACACCTTC. V and J are TRBV5-5 and TRBJ1-2; D not certain. The CDR3 consists of 13 residues. The V end lost 4 bases, the J end lost 5 bases, and 12 bases lay between the germline ends. The germline V gene has CDR1 SGHKS and CDR2 YYEKEE (reference sequence).

This chain connects TRBV7-8 to TRBJ2-2, with TRBD1 as a possible D gene (6 bases). The V gene lost 5 bases and the J gene lost 2 bases, with 12 bases spanning the gap. Germline CDR1 is SGHVS and CDR2 is FQNEAQ. The CDR3 extends over 15 amino acids. This CDR3 reads CASSIYRDNTGELFF. In nucleotides, the CDR3 is TGTGCCAGCAGCATCTACAGGGATAACACCGGGGAGCTGTTTTTT.

The chain carries TRBV10-3 and TRBJ2-3; 8 nucleotides match TRBD2. The CDR3 has 15 amino acids. V lost 8 bases to trimming and J lost 3 bases; unmatched junction nucleotides: 10. From germline, CDR1 is ENHRY and CDR2 SYGVKD. The CDR3 sequence: CAIGSGSLGTDTQYF. The DNA for the CDR3 is TGTGCCATCGGGAGCGGGAGCCTGGGGACAGATACGCAGTATTTT.